This T cell receptor (beta chain) came from a study of follicular helper T cells after annual influenza vaccination. Overall study findings and caveats: Recurrent ICOS+CD38+ cTfh clonotypes included tetramer and AIM influenza-specific ones.

Regarding time point: 2014-2015 season, pre-vaccination. Germline V gives CDR1 GTSNPN, CDR2 SVGIG (reference sequence). Between the trimmed V and J ends, which lost 3 bases and 0 bases, there was a span of 17 bases. The CDR3 consists of 16 residues. This clone has only one observation. Its matching antigen is unknown. Assay used: immunoSEQ multiplex PCR; TCRdb lists only in-frame clones, some missing. The sample carries 26,000 or so clones, roughly 80% recorded once. This specimen was CXCR5+ CD38- circulating T follicular helper cells from blood, taken on the day of influenza vaccination. Subset of the sample: circulating Tfh, non-naive CD4+CXCR5+PD-1+ (ICOS+CD38+ or ICOS-CD38-). This TCR was recovered from an adult who received the influenza vaccine. This chain uses TRBV30 with TRBJ1-1; D possibly corresponds to TRBD1 (6 bases). The CDR3 sequence: CAWRPGQTYMNTEAFF. The DNA of the CDR3 is TGTGCCTGGAGGCCCGGACAGACCTACATGAACACTGAAGCTTTCTTT.